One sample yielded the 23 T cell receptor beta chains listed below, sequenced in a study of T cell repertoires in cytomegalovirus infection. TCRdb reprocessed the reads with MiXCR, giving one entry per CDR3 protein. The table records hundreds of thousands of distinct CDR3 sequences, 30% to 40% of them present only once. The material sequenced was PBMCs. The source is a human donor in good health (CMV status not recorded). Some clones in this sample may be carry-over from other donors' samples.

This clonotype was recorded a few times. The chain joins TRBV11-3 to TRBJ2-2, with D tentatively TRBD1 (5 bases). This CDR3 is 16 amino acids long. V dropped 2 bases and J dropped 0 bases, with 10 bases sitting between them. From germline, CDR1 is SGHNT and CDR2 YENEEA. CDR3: CASSLSGRANTGELFF. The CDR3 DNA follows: TGTGCCAGCAGCTTATCGGGCAGGGCGAACACCGGGGAGCTGTTTTTT.

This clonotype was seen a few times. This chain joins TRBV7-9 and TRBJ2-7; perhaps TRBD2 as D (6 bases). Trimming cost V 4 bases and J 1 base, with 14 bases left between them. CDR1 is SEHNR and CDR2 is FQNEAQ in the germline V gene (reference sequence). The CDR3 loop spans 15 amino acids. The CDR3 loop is CASSSPRGISYEQYF. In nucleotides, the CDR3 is TGTGCCAGCAGCTCCCCCCGCGGGATTTCCTACGAGCAGTACTTC. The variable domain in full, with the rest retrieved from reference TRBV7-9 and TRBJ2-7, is DTGVSQNPRHKITKRGQNVTFRCDPISEHNRLYWYRQTLGQGPEFLTYFQNEAQLEKSRLLSDRFSAERPKGSFSTLEIQRTEQGDSAMYLCASSSPRGISYEQYFGPGTRLTVT.

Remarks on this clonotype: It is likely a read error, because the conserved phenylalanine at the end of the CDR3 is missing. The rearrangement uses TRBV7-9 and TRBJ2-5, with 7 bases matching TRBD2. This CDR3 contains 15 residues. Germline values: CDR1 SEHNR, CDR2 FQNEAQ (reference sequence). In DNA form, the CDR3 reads TGTGCCAGCAGCTTAGGGGACTACACCCAAGATACCCAGTACTTA. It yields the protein CASSLGDYTQDTQYL.

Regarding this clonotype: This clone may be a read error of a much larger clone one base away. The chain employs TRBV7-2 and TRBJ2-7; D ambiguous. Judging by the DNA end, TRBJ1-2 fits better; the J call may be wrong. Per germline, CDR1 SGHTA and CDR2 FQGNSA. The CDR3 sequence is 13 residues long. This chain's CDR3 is CASSLGPGNSYTF. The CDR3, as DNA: TGTGCCAGCAGCTTAGGCCCCGGGAACTCCTACACCTTC.

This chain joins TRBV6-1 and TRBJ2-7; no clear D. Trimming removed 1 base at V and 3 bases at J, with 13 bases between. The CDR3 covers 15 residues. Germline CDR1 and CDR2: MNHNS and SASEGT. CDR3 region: CASSEGSSANYEQYF. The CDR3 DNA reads TGTGCCAGCAGTGAAGGCTCGTCGGCCAACTACGAGCAGTACTTC.

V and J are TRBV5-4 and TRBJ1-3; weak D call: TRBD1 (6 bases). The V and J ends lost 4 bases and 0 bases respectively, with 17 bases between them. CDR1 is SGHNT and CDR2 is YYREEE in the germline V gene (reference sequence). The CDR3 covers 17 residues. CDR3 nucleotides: TGTGCCAGCAGCCCGTGGGGGGCCCAGAGCTCTGGAAACACCATATATTTT. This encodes CASSPWGAQSSGNTIYF.

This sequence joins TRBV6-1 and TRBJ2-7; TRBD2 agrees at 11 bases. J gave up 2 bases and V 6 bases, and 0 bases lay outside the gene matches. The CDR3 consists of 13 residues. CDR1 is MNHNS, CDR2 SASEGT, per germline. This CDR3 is CASRLAGAYEQYF. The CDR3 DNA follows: TGTGCCAGCAGACTAGCGGGGGCCTACGAGCAGTACTTC.

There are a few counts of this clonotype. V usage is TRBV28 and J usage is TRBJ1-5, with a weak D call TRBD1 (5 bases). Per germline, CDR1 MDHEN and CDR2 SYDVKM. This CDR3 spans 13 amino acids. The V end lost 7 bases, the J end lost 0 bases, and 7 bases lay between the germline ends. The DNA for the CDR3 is TGTGCCAGCATCACAGGTAGCAATCAGCCCCAGCATTTT. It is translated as CASITGSNQPQHF. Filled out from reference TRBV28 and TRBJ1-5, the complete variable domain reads DVKVTQSSRYLVKRTGEKVFLECVQDMDHENMFWYRQDPGLGLRLIYFSYDVKMKEKGDIPEGYSVSREKKERFSLILESASTNQTSMYLCASITGSNQPQHFGDGTRLSIL.

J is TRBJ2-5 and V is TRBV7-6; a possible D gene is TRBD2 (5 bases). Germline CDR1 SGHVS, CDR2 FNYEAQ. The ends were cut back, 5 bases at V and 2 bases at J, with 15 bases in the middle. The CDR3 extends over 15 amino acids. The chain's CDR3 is CASSPRAARQETQYF. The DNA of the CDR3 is TGTGCCAGCAGCCCCCGAGCGGCCAGACAAGAGACCCAGTACTTC. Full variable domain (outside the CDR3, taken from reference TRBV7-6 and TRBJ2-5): GAGVSQSPRYKVTKRGQDVALRCDPISGHVSLYWYRQALGQGPEFLTYFNYEAQQDKSGLPNDRFSAERPEGSISTLTIQRTEQRDSAMYRCASSPRAARQETQYFGPGTRLLVL.

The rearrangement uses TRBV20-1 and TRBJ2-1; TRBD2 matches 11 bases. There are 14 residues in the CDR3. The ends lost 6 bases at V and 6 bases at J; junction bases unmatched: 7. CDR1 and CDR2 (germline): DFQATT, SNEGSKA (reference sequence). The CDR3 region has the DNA TGCAGTGCGCAGACCGGGACTAGCGGCAATGAGCAGTTCTTC. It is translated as CSAQTGTSGNEQFF.

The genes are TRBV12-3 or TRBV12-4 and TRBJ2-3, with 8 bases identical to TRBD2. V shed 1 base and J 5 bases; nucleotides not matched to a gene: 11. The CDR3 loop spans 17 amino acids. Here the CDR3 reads CASSLVGSGESGDTQYF. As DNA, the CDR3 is TGTGCCAGCAGTTTAGTTGGTAGCGGGGAATCCGGAGATACGCAGTATTTT.

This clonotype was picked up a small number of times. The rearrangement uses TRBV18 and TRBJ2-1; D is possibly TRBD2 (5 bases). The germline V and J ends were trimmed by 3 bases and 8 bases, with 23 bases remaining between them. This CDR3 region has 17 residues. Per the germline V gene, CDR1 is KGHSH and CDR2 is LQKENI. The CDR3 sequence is CASSPPPGEGEKDEQFF. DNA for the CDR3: TGTGCCAGCTCACCCCCCCCTGGCGAGGGCGAGAAGGATGAGCAGTTCTTC.

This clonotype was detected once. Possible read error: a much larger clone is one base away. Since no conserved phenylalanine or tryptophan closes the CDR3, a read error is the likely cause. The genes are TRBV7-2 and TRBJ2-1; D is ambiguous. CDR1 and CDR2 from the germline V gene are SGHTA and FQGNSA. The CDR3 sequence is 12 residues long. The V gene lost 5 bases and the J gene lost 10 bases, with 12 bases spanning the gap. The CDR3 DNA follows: TGTGCCAGCAGCAGACCTACCAACGAGCAGTTCTTA. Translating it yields CASSRPTNEQFL.

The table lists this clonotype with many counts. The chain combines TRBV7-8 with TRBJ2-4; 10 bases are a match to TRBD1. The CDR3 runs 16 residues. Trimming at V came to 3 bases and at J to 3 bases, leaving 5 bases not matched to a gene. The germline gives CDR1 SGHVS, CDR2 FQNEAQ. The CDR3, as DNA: TGTGCCAGCAGCTTCCCCGGGACAGGGGTCAAAAACATTCAGTACTTC. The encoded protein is CASSFPGTGVKNIQYF. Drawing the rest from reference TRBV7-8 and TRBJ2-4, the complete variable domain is GAGVSQSPRYKVAKRGQDVALRCDPISGHVSLFWYQQALGQGPEFLTYFQNEAQLDKSGLPSDRFFAERPEGSVSTLKIQRTQQEDSAVYLCASSFPGTGVKNIQYFGAGTRLSVL.

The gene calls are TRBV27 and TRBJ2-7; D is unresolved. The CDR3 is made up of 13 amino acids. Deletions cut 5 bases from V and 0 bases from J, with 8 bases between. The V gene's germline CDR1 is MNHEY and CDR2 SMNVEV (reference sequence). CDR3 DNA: TGTGCCAGCAGTCCACAGAACTCCTACGAGCAGTACTTC. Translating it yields CASSPQNSYEQYF.

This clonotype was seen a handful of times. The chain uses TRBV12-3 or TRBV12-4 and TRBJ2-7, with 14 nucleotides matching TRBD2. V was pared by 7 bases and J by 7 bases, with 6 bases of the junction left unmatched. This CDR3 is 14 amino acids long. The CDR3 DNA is TGTGCCAGCACCGCGACTAGCGGGGGGGATGAGCAGTACTTC. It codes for CASTATSGGDEQYF.

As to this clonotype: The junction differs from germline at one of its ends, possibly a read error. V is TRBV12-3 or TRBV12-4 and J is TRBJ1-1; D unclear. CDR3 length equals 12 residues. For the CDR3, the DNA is TGTGCCAGCATGCGGGAAAACACTAAATCTGTCTTT. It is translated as CASMRENTKSVF.

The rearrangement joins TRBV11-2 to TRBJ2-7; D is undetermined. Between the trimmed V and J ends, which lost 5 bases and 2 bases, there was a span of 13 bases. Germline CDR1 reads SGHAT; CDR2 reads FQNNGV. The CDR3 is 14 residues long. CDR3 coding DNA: TGTGCCAGCAGCCCTACGCGTAATCCCTACGAGCAGTACTTC. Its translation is CASSPTRNPYEQYF.

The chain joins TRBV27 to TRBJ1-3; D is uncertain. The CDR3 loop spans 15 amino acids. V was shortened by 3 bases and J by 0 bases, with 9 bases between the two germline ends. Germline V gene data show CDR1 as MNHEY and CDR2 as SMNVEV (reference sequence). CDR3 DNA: TGTGCCAGCAGTTTTAAGGAGAGCTCTGGAAACACCATATATTTT. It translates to CASSFKESSGNTIYF.

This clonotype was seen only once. CDR3 nucleotide sequence: TGTGCCAGCAGTTACGCCCCTGGCGACGAGCAGTACTTC. It encodes CASSYAPGDEQYF. The chain has TRBV6-6 and TRBJ2-7, with D unclear. The V end was cut by 2 bases, the J end by 5 bases, with 10 bases between. The CDR3 has 13 amino acids. Germline V gene sequence: CDR1 MNHNY, CDR2 SVGAGI (reference sequence).

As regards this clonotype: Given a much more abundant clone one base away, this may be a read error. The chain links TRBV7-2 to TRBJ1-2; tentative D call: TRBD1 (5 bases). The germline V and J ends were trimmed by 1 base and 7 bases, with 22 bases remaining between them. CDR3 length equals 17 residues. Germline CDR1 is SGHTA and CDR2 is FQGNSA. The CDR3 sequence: CASSLDPLTQGGGGYTF. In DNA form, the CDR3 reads TGTGCCAGCAGCTTAGACCCTTTGACGCAGGGTGGAGGTGGCTACACCTTC.

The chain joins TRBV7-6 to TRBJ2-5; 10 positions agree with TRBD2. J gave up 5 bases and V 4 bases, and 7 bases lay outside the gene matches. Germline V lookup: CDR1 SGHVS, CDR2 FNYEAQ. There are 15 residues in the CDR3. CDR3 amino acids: CASSYRLAGVETQYF. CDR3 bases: TGTGCCAGCAGCTATCGACTAGCGGGTGTGGAGACCCAGTACTTC.

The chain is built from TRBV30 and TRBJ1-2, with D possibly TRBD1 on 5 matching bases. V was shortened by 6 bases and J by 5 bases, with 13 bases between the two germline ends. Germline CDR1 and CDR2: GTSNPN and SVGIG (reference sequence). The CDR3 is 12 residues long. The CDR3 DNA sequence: TGTGCCTGTGGGGGAACCTCATATGGCTACACCTTC. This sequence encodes CACGGTSYGYTF.